Listed below are T cell receptor beta chains from one sample, sequenced in a study of radiation and T cells in renal cell carcinoma. Repertoires were generated with immunoSEQ multiplex PCR, while TCRdb's copy carries only in-frame clones and drops some. The sample has 150,000 or so clones, less than 90% seen once. Sequenced here: blood, sampled from a patient whose treatment included radiotherapy and nephrectomy. Receptors were obtained from a woman in her fifties or sixties with renal cell carcinoma. CDR3s include the opening cysteine and the closing phenylalanine or tryptophan. Each record gives: clone size, J gene, D gene, V gene, CDR3 length, CDR3 protein, CDR3 DNA. D genes are given only for firm matches. Some rows mark clone size as missing; the rest say once, few, many or name a class of expanded clone.

NA TRBJ1-1 NA TRBV6-1 13 CASSAGEDTEAFF TGTGCCAGCAGTGCAGGGGAGGACACTGAAGCTTTCTTT
NA TRBJ1-1 NA TRBV9 13 CASGSGRGTEAFF TGTGCCAGCGGCTCGGGTCGGGGCACTGAAGCTTTCTTT
NA TRBJ2-7 TRBD2 TRBV2 17 CASSTPAIAGGRNEQYF TGTGCCAGCTCGACCCCGGCTATAGCGGGGGGGAGGAACGAGCAGTACTTC
few TRBJ2-7 NA TRBV29-1 11 CSVRTSHEQYF TGCAGCGTTCGGACTTCCCACGAGCAGTACTTC
NA TRBJ1-2 NA TRBV18 13 CASSPGTAYGYTF TGTGCCAGCTCACCTGGGACTGCTTATGGCTACACCTTC
NA TRBJ2-4 NA TRBV6-1 13 CASRSLAKNIQYF TGTGCCAGCAGGTCGCTAGCCAAAAACATTCAGTACTTC
NA TRBJ2-7 NA TRBV7-7 15 CASSLGLDNSYEQYF TGTGCTAGCAGCTTAGGTCTTGACAACTCCTACGAGCAGTACTTC
NA TRBJ2-3 NA TRBV5-1 18 CASRQTDGSVSSTDTQYF TGCGCCAGTAGACAGACGGATGGAAGTGTATCTAGCACAGATACGCAGTATTTT
NA TRBJ2-1 NA TRBV10-1 13 CATREGLYNEQFF TGCGCCACAAGAGAGGGTTTGTACAATGAGCAGTTCTTC
NA TRBJ1-1 NA TRBV10-3 16 CAISESLGRGGPEAFF TGTGCCATCAGTGAGTCCCTTGGAAGGGGAGGACCTGAAGCTTTCTTT
NA TRBJ1-1 NA TRBV28 12 CASLAGTLRAFF TGTGCCAGCTTGGCAGGGACGTTGAGAGCTTTCTTT
NA TRBJ1-1 TRBD1 TRBV5-5 16 CASSWIRQGKNTEAFF TGTGCCAGCAGCTGGATTAGACAGGGAAAGAACACTGAAGCTTTCTTT
once TRBJ1-6 NA TRBV23-1 15 CASSQGKTRDSPLHF TGCGCCAGCAGTCAAGGCAAAACCAGGGATTCACCCCTCCACTTT
NA TRBJ1-1 NA TRBV18 12 CASSPLETGAFF TGTGCCAGCTCACCGTTAGAGACGGGAGCTTTCTTT
NA TRBJ1-4 TRBD1 TRBV19 16 CATKPGQGLFGEKLFF TGTGCTACAAAACCGGGACAGGGGTTATTTGGTGAAAAACTGTTTTTT
NA TRBJ2-5 NA TRBV7-9 13 CASESSARETQYF TGTGCCAGCGAATCTAGCGCCAGAGAGACCCAGTACTTC
few TRBJ1-1 NA TRBV29-1 13 CSVATSFATEAFF TGCAGCGTTGCGACAAGTTTTGCCACTGAAGCTTTCTTT
NA TRBJ1-4 NA TRBV4-3 14 CASSQVGEEEKLFF TGCGCCAGCAGCCAAGTCGGGGAGGAGGAAAAACTGTTTTTT
NA TRBJ2-7 TRBD1 TRBV5-4 15 CASSVGQGSSYEQYF TGTGCCAGCAGCGTAGGACAGGGGTCTTCCTACGAGCAGTACTTC
NA TRBJ2-7 NA TRBV7-2 14 CASSLLGGPSEQYF TGTGCCAGCAGCCTTTTGGGTGGGCCTTCCGAGCAGTACTTC
NA TRBJ2-3 NA TRBV5-4 12 CASSLIADTQYF TGTGCCAGCAGCTTGATCGCAGATACGCAGTATTTT
NA TRBJ1-2 NA TRBV19 14 CASSIGPSSYGYTF TGTGCCAGTAGTATCGGCCCCTCTAGCTATGGCTACACCTTC
NA TRBJ1-5 NA TRBV12-5 16 CASGNSYGGDDQPQHF TGTGCTAGTGGTAACTCCTACGGGGGCGATGATCAGCCCCAGCATTTT
many TRBJ1-1 NA TRBV14 15 CASSLKGHRTTEAFF TGTGCCAGCAGCCTAAAGGGACACAGGACCACTGAAGCTTTCTTT
NA TRBJ2-7 NA TRBV5-8 16 CASSGGLQGGINEQYF TGTGCCAGCAGCGGGGGTTTACAGGGAGGGATCAACGAGCAGTACTTC
few TRBJ1-5 NA TRBV7-9 14 CASSLDRGNQPQHF TGTGCCAGCAGTTTGGACAGAGGTAATCAGCCCCAGCATTTT
NA TRBJ2-7 TRBD1 TRBV7-8 14 CASSLAGTGREQYF TGTGCCAGCAGCTTAGCAGGGACAGGACGCGAGCAGTACTTC
NA TRBJ1-2 NA TRBV19 13 CASSNTQLYGYTF TGTGCCAGTAGTAACACCCAACTCTATGGCTACACCTTC
NA TRBJ1-4 NA TRBV5-1 15 CASSLYPATNEKLFF TGCGCCAGCAGCTTGTATCCAGCAACTAATGAAAAACTGTTTTTT
NA TRBJ1-1 NA TRBV9 13 CASSPPVGTEAFF TGTGCCAGCAGCCCCCCCGTGGGTACTGAAGCTTTCTTT
NA TRBJ1-1 TRBD1 TRBV10-3 14 CAIRAGTENTEAFF TGTGCCATCAGGGCCGGGACAGAGAACACTGAAGCTTTCTTT
NA TRBJ1-5 NA TRBV25-1 17 CASSPSTGISSNQPQHF TGTGCCAGCAGTCCCTCCACAGGGATATCAAGCAATCAGCCCCAGCATTTT
NA TRBJ1-5 NA TRBV7-2 14 CASSSDRPSSIGHF TGTGCCAGCAGCTCCGACAGGCCCTCCAGCATCGGGCATTTT
once TRBJ2-7 NA TRBV4-1 15 CASSQDGGDSYEQYF TGCGCCAGCAGCCAAGATGGTGGAGATTCATACGAGCAGTACTTC
NA TRBJ2-2 NA TRBV5-1 15 CASSLGDLNTGELFF TGCGCCAGCAGCTTGGGGGACTTAAACACCGGGGAGCTGTTTTTT
NA TRBJ2-5 TRBD2 TRBV11-2 16 CASSFTRLAGGGTQYF TGTGCCAGCAGCTTTACCCGGCTAGCGGGGGGAGGGACCCAGTACTTC
NA TRBJ2-1 NA TRBV20-1 11 CSARDQGSLFF TGCAGTGCTAGAGATCAGGGTTCTCTGTTCTTC
NA TRBJ1-4 NA TRBV5-4 15 CASSLAANTNEKLFF TGTGCCAGCAGCTTGGCGGCTAACACTAATGAAAAACTGTTTTTT
NA TRBJ1-4 NA TRBV7-2 16 CASSPQRQPTNEKLFF TGTGCCAGCAGTCCTCAACGACAGCCAACTAATGAAAAACTGTTTTTT
NA TRBJ2-5 TRBD2 TRBV12-5 17 CASGLVRGTSGQETQYF TGTGCTAGTGGTTTGGTAAGAGGGACTAGCGGGCAAGAGACCCAGTACTTC
NA TRBJ1-3 NA TRBV5-1 16 CASSLAAGNSGNTIYF TGCGCCAGCAGCTTAGCGGCAGGGAACTCTGGAAACACCATATATTTT
once TRBJ2-3 NA TRBV4-1 16 CASSPLWGGHGDTQYF TGCGCCAGCAGCCCCCTTTGGGGGGGGCATGGAGATACGCAGTATTTT
NA TRBJ1-5 NA TRBV7-2 16 CASSLEAGVSNQPQHF TGTGCCAGCAGCTTAGAGGCTGGGGTTAGCAATCAGCCCCAGCATTTT
NA TRBJ2-7 NA TRBV6-1 15 CASSEARTPFYEQYF TGTGCCAGCAGTGAAGCGAGAACCCCCTTCTACGAGCAGTACTTC
NA TRBJ2-7 NA TRBV6-5 13 CASSYAPTYEQYF TGTGCCAGCAGTTACGCCCCAACCTACGAGCAGTACTTC
NA TRBJ2-7 NA TRBV7-3 13 CASSQGQVGEQYF TGTGCCAGCAGCCAGGGGCAGGTCGGGGAGCAGTACTTC
NA TRBJ2-3 NA TRBV4-3 18 CASSQDRLGQGVWNTQYF TGCGCCAGCAGCCAAGATAGGTTGGGTCAGGGTGTGTGGAATACGCAGTATTTT
NA TRBJ2-3 TRBD2 TRBV5-1 16 CASSGTSGGSSDTQYF TGCGCCAGCAGCGGGACTAGCGGGGGGTCTTCAGATACGCAGTATTTT
once TRBJ1-2 TRBD1 TRBV7-9 13 CASSRQGAAGYTF TGTGCCAGCAGCCGACAGGGGGCGGCTGGCTACACCTTC
NA TRBJ2-3 NA TRBV9 16 CASSYYRAAGTDTQYF TGTGCCAGCAGCTACTACAGGGCCGCCGGCACAGATACGCAGTATTTT
NA TRBJ2-3 NA TRBV7-3 19 CASSLTHTPAGARGDTQYF TGTGCCAGCAGCTTAACACACACTCCCGCAGGGGCAAGAGGTGATACGCAGTATTTT
NA TRBJ2-7 NA TRBV6-1 13 CASSAESLYEQYF TGTGCCAGCAGTGCTGAGTCTTTGTACGAGCAGTACTTC
NA TRBJ2-3 TRBD2 TRBV11-2 16 CASSLELAGGGDTQYF TGTGCCAGCAGCTTAGAACTAGCGGGGGGCGGAGATACGCAGTATTTT